What follows describes a single TCR beta chain. Its antigen remains unknown. The study ran its PCR with 60 Vbeta and 13 Jbeta primers. Method: immunoSEQ multiplex PCR; TCRdb's copy keeps in-frame clones and lacks some. The profile shows 100,000 to 150,000 clones, roughly 73% of them singletons. This sample is part of a study of cytomegalovirus exposure and HLA in healthy donors. This CDR3 comprises 13 residues. J lost 7 bases, V lost 5 bases, and 5 bases had no gene match. The V gene's germline CDR1 is SGHNT and CDR2 YYREEE (reference sequence). Points from the study as a whole: High sensitivity and specificity were reportedly achieved when the classifier diagnosed cytomegalovirus status. The study listed 150 to 200 cytomegalovirus-associated TCR beta chains.

The chain has TRBV5-4 and TRBJ1-4; 7 positions agree with TRBD1. The material sequenced was PBMCs. This TCR came from a man in his sixties in good health and CMV-seropositive. The CDR3 DNA sequence: TGTGCCAGCAGACCACCAGGGGGTGAAAAACTGTTTTTT. The encoded protein is CASRPPGGEKLFF.